Below, 2 T cell receptor beta chains from the same sample are listed, as sequenced in a study of Graves' ophthalmopathy and Graves' hyperthyroidism. Researchers took RNA transcripts and amplified TCR beta CDR3 regions from them. The workflow started with a first-round RT-PCR run with HTBI primers and then moved on to a second-round multiplex PCR. TCRdb reprocessed the multiplex PCR reads via MiXCR and lists one record per CDR3 protein. The data show a few hundred thousand distinct CDR3 sequences, approximately 35% seen once. Sequenced sample: peripheral blood or thyroid tissue (not recorded which). The receptors were sampled from an adult man with Graves' hyperthyroidism.

This clonotype was detected ten times or more. The chain joins TRBV19 to TRBJ1-1, with 9 bases lining up with TRBD1. With V trimmed by 4 bases and J by 1 base, 10 bases remained unmatched. The CDR3 covers 17 residues. CDR1 is LNHDA, CDR2 SQIVND, per germline (reference sequence). The CDR3, as DNA: TGTGCCAGTAGTAGCAGGGACAGGGCGCCATCGAACACTGAAGCTTTCTTT. As protein: CASSSRDRAPSNTEAFF.

The CDR3 bases are TGTGCCAGCAGCCCGACGATGACAGGGGGCCCTGGAAACACCATATATTTT. Translation gives CASSPTMTGGPGNTIYF. This sequence joins TRBV7-9 and TRBJ1-3, with 10 bases matching TRBD1. The germline gives CDR1 SEHNR, CDR2 FQNEAQ (reference sequence). Trimming took 5 bases from V and 2 from J; bases not matched to a gene: 9. The CDR3 loop spans 17 amino acids. The complete variable domain, with remaining parts taken from reference TRBV7-9 and TRBJ1-3, reads DTGVSQNPRHKITKRGQNVTFRCDPISEHNRLYWYRQTLGQGPEFLTYFQNEAQLEKSRLLSDRFSAERPKGSFSTLEIQRTEQGDSAMYLCASSPTMTGGPGNTIYFGEGSWLTVV.